Following are 26 T cell receptor beta chains from one sample sequenced in a study of T-cell reconstitution after alpha-beta-depleted transplantation in children. Unique molecular identifiers were incorporated into the prepared TCRbeta library. TCRdb itself ran the PCR reads through MiXCR, one entry per CDR3 protein. The table includes 250,000 to 350,000 distinct CDR3 sequences, around 25% detected once. Sequencing used PBMCs, mostly from graft donor cells, obtained 180 days after TCRalphabeta/CD19-depleted stem cell transplant. The receptors here all came from a male patient aged 10-17 years who had a stem cell transplant for acute lymphoblastic leukemia, so the T cells may come from the graft donor.

The chain employs TRBV7-6 and TRBJ2-1; D is ambiguous. V dropped 7 bases and J dropped 5 bases, with 21 bases sitting between them. Germline V lookup: CDR1 SGHVS, CDR2 FNYEAQ. CDR3 length: 16 amino acids. The CDR3 protein is CASTNSPIGPNNEQFF. As DNA, the CDR3 is TGTGCCAGCACCAACTCTCCCATTGGTCCCAACAATGAGCAGTTCTTC.

There are a few counts of this clonotype. This chain joins TRBV18 and TRBJ2-2; D uncertain. The CDR3 sequence is 15 residues long. Per the germline V gene, CDR1 is KGHSH and CDR2 is LQKENI. V lost 6 bases to trimming and J lost 0 bases, with 11 bases between them. The CDR3 DNA reads as TGTGCCAGCTCCGTCGCCCCTGCGAACACCGGGGAGCTGTTTTTT. Its translation: CASSVAPANTGELFF. Looking up the rest from reference TRBV18 and TRBJ2-2 gives the full variable domain: NAGVMQNPRHLVRRRGQEARLRCSPMKGHSHVYWYRQLPEEGLKFMVYLQKENIIDESGMPKERFSAEFPKEGPSILRIQQVVRGDSAAYFCASSVAPANTGELFFGEGSRLTVL.

This clonotype was detected a few times. The rearrangement uses TRBV3-1 and TRBJ1-1; D not resolved. Germline values: CDR1 LGHDT, CDR2 YNNKEL (reference sequence). The V end lost 1 base, the J end lost 0 bases, and 3 bases lay between the germline ends. The CDR3 totals 13 residues. The chain's CDR3 is CASSQAMNTEAFF. In nucleotides, the CDR3 is TGTGCCAGCAGCCAAGCTATGAACACTGAAGCTTTCTTT.

In its sample, this clonotype was seen a few times. The chain joins TRBV20-1 to TRBJ2-7, with unresolved D. Trimming took off 6 bases at V and 3 bases at J, with 15 bases between the two ends. This CDR3 region has 13 residues. CDR1 and CDR2 (germline): DFQATT, SNEGSKA (reference sequence). CDR3 coding DNA: TGCAGTGCCTCGCGGCCCACGGTCTACGAGCAGTACTTC. This sequence encodes CSASRPTVYEQYF.

The table lists this clonotype with a count of one. V usage is TRBV27 and J usage is TRBJ2-7; D may be TRBD1 or TRBD2 (5 bases each). The CDR3 is 13 residues long. Germline-derived CDR1 and CDR2 are MNHEY and SMNVEV (reference sequence). V lost 2 bases, J lost 7 bases, and 12 bases lay in between. The CDR3 coding sequence is TGTGCCAGCAGTTTAGGGACGGCGAGTGAGCAGTACTTC. This codes for CASSLGTASEQYF.

The chain joins TRBV27 to TRBJ2-1; 7 bases match TRBD1. The V gene end was trimmed by 6 bases and the J gene end by 2 bases; junction bases not matched to a gene: 4. This CDR3 region has 14 residues. The germline V gene has CDR1 MNHEY and CDR2 SMNVEV (reference sequence). The CDR3 protein is CASSRQGPYNEQFF. As DNA, the CDR3 is TGTGCCAGCAGCCGACAGGGCCCCTACAATGAGCAGTTCTTC.

In this sample, this clonotype turned up a few times. The genes are TRBV29-1 and TRBJ2-5, with D hard to call. V was cut by 4 bases and J by 1 base, with 7 bases left in between. This CDR3 spans 12 amino acids. Germline loops: CDR1 SQVTM, CDR2 ANQGSEA. The CDR3 sequence: CSVGGGQETQYF. CDR3 bases: TGCAGCGTTGGTGGCGGCCAAGAGACCCAGTACTTC.

V and J are TRBV12-3 or TRBV12-4 and TRBJ2-7, with 11 bases lining up with TRBD2. J gave up 2 bases and V 5 bases, and 2 bases lay outside the gene matches. CDR3 size: 14 residues. CDR3 in amino acids: CASSQLAGAYEQYF. The CDR3 DNA is TGTGCCAGCAGTCAACTAGCGGGGGCCTACGAGCAGTACTTC.

This clonotype was found a few times. The chain uses TRBV7-8 and TRBJ1-5; no reliable D call. Germline-derived CDR1 and CDR2 are SGHVS and FQNEAQ. Trimming took 5 bases from V and 2 from J, leaving 28 bases between them. The length of the CDR3 is 20 residues. The CDR3 here is CASSLLKVRTAIDGNQPQHF. DNA of the CDR3: TGTGCCAGCAGCCTTTTGAAAGTCAGGACTGCGATAGATGGCAATCAGCCCCAGCATTTT.

CDR3 residues: CSVKIRTGYAYEQYF. The CDR3 DNA sequence: TGCAGCGTTAAGATTAGGACAGGTTACGCCTACGAGCAGTACTTC. V and J are TRBV29-1 and TRBJ2-7; 7 bases align to TRBD1. The V gene end was trimmed by 5 bases and the J gene end by 2 bases; junction bases not matched to a gene: 12. The CDR3 has 15 residues. Germline lookup yields CDR1 SQVTM and CDR2 ANQGSEA.

This clonotype was recorded a few times. The J gene is TRBJ2-7, the V gene TRBV5-6; D unclear. There are 14 residues in the CDR3. V was cut by 0 bases and J by 0 bases, with 7 bases left in between. Germline loops: CDR1 SGHDT, CDR2 YYEEEE. CDR3 in DNA: TGTGCCAGCAGCTTGGTTTGGGACTCCTACGAGCAGTACTTC. Protein: CASSLVWDSYEQYF. Using reference TRBV5-6 and TRBJ2-7 for the parts outside the CDR3, the full variable domain is DAGVTQSPTHLIKTRGQQVTLRCSPKSGHDTVSWYQQALGQGPQFIFQYYEEEERQRGNFPDRFSGHQFPNYSSELNVNALLLGDSALYLCASSLVWDSYEQYFGPGTRLTVT.

This clonotype was seen a handful of times. This chain uses TRBV7-9 with TRBJ2-1; D is unresolved. The CDR3 length is 11 residues. The germline V and J ends were trimmed by 5 bases and 11 bases, with 10 bases remaining between them. Looked up from germline, CDR1 is SEHNR and CDR2 is FQNEAQ (reference sequence). CDR3 sequence (DNA): TGTGCCAGCAGCCCTGATCTGAAGCAGTTCTTC. Protein sequence: CASSPDLKQFF.

The J gene is TRBJ2-1, the V gene TRBV5-5, with D hard to call. The CDR3 loop spans 12 amino acids. Trimming removed 4 bases from V and 9 bases from J, with 11 bases in between. Germline V gene sequence: CDR1 SGHKS, CDR2 YYEKEE (reference sequence). This chain's CDR3 is CASSRMKTEQFF. CDR3 DNA: TGTGCCAGCAGCCGAATGAAAACTGAGCAGTTCTTC.

The chain has TRBV12-3 or TRBV12-4 and TRBJ1-1, with D possibly matching TRBD1 (6 bases). V was cut by 2 bases and J by 6 bases, with 13 bases left in between. The CDR3 has 14 amino acids. The CDR3 DNA reads TGTGCCAGCAGTTTATACAGGGAATTGTCTGAAGCTTTCTTT. Translated, it gives CASSLYRELSEAFF.

As regards this clonotype: The germline gene is not matched at one end of the junction; a read error may be the cause. V and J are TRBV7-3 and TRBJ2-3; possibly TRBD1 for D (5 bases). The CDR3 consists of 15 residues. Germline V gives CDR1 SGHTA, CDR2 FQGTGA. The CDR3 DNA sequence: TGTGCCAGCAGCTTAACCTGGATCAGGGCAGATCCGCAGTATTTT. Its protein product is CASSLTWIRADPQYF.

This clonotype was detected a few times. V gene TRBV29-1 combines with J gene TRBJ1-1, with D hard to call. Trimming left V 2 bases short and J 6 bases short, with 13 bases between. The CDR3 length is 13 residues. Germline V lookup: CDR1 SQVTM, CDR2 ANQGSEA. The chain's CDR3 is CSVERQLEAEAFF. The CDR3 bases are TGCAGCGTTGAACGGCAGCTTGAGGCTGAAGCTTTCTTT.

This chain joins TRBV10-3 and TRBJ2-7; 10 bases line up with TRBD2. Trimming at V came to 2 bases and at J to 7 bases, leaving 8 bases not matched to a gene. CDR1 ENHRY and CDR2 SYGVKD come from the germline V gene. This CDR3 is 15 amino acids long. In nucleotides, the CDR3 is TGTGCCATCAGTGAGAGCAGCGGGAGGGACGGGGAGCAGTACTTC. Protein: CAISESSGRDGEQYF.

This chain uses TRBV7-9 with TRBJ2-7, with TRBD1 matching over 9 bases. The V and J ends lost 2 bases and 6 bases, in that order; junction bases with no gene match: 2. CDR1 SEHNR and CDR2 FQNEAQ come from the germline V gene (reference sequence). This CDR3 contains 13 residues. CDR3 residues: CASSLSTGGEQYF. DNA for the CDR3: TGTGCCAGCAGCTTATCGACAGGGGGCGAGCAGTACTTC. Drawing the rest from reference TRBV7-9 and TRBJ2-7, the complete variable domain is DTGVSQNPRHKITKRGQNVTFRCDPISEHNRLYWYRQTLGQGPEFLTYFQNEAQLEKSRLLSDRFSAERPKGSFSTLEIQRTEQGDSAMYLCASSLSTGGEQYFGPGTRLTVT.

In nucleotides, the CDR3 is TGCGCCAGCAGCTTGCAACAGGGCGGAGAGACCCAGTACTTC. Translation: CASSLQQGGETQYF. J is TRBJ2-5 and V is TRBV5-1; possible D gene TRBD1, 6 bases. The germline gives CDR1 SGHRS, CDR2 YFSETQ. V was pared by 1 base and J by 4 bases, with 11 bases between. The CDR3 runs to 14 residues.

The rearrangement joins TRBV24-1 to TRBJ2-1; no clear D. CDR3 length: 13 residues. Germline V gene sequence: CDR1 KGHDR, CDR2 SFDVKD. V shed 8 bases and J shed 0 bases, with 7 bases lying between them. This CDR3 reads CATKAGSYNEQFF. CDR3 DNA: TGTGCCACCAAGGCAGGCTCCTACAATGAGCAGTTCTTC.

This sequence joins TRBV10-2 and TRBJ2-5; D unclear. Germline V CDR1 and CDR2: WSHSY, SAAADI. Deletions cut 0 bases from V and 4 bases from J, with 9 bases between. The CDR3 is made up of 14 amino acids. CDR3 coding DNA: TGCGCCAGCAGTGAGTCCCCCCGAATAGAGACCCAGTACTTC. Its protein product is CASSESPRIETQYF.

This chain uses TRBV10-3 with TRBJ2-1; 10 bases map to TRBD2. This CDR3 region has 16 residues. V was pared by 0 bases and J by 10 bases, with 9 bases of the junction left unmatched. In germline, CDR1 is ENHRY, CDR2 SYGVKD. The CDR3 is CAISESPSGREGEQFF. The DNA for the CDR3 is TGTGCCATCAGTGAGTCGCCCAGCGGGAGGGAGGGGGAGCAGTTCTTC.

This clonotype appeared a few times. The chain carries TRBV5-5 and TRBJ2-1; D is undetermined. The CDR3 is 12 amino acids. Between the trimmed V and J ends, which lost 5 bases and 6 bases, there was a span of 9 bases. Germline values: CDR1 SGHKS, CDR2 YYEKEE (reference sequence). This chain's CDR3 is CASSYTTNEQFF. The DNA for the CDR3 is TGTGCCAGCAGTTATACTACCAATGAGCAGTTCTTC.

This clonotype turned up a few times. The chain uses TRBV27 and TRBJ2-3; 8 bases are a match to TRBD1. The germline CDR1 and CDR2 sequences are MNHEY and SMNVEV (reference sequence). With 2 bases clipped from V and 6 bases from J, the junction kept 4 bases outside the gene matches. CDR3 length: 14 residues. As DNA, the CDR3 is TGTGCCAGCAGTTTAGCAGGGGGCTTCGATACGCAGTATTTT. The encoded protein is CASSLAGGFDTQYF.

The rearrangement links TRBV6-2 or TRBV6-3 to TRBJ2-7, with TRBD2 identical over 8 bases. The J segment lost 2 bases and the V segment lost 6 bases, leaving 12 bases of the junction unmatched. This CDR3 contains 16 residues. Germline V gives CDR1 MNHEY, CDR2 SVGEGT. CDR3 DNA: TGTGCCAGCAGCCGCGTTCAGCGGGAGAGGACCTACGAGCAGTACTTC. It translates to CASSRVQRERTYEQYF.

This clonotype was counted at least ten times. The chain has TRBV12-3 or TRBV12-4 and TRBJ2-6; D gene uncertain. The length of the CDR3 is 16 residues. Trimming took 0 bases from V and 1 from J, leaving 7 bases between them. The CDR3 loop is CASSLAQTSGANVLTF. In DNA, the CDR3 is TGTGCCAGCAGTTTAGCGCAGACATCTGGGGCCAACGTCCTGACTTTC.